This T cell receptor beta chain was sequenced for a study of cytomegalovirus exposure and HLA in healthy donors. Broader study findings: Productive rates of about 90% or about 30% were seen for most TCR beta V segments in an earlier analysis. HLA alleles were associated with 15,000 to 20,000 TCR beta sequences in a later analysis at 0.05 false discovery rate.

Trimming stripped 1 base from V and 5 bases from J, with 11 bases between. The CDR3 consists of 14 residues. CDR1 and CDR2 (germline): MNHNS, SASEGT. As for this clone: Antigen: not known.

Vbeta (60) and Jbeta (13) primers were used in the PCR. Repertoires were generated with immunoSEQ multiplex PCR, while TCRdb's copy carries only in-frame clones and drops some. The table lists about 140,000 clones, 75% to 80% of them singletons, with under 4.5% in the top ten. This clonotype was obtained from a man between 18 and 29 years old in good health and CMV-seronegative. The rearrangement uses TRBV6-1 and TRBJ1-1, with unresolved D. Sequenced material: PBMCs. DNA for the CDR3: TGTGCCAGCAGTGAAGGTGGCGGTTGGACTGAAGCTTTCTTT. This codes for CASSEGGGWTEAFF.